Below, 22 T cell receptor beta chains from the same sample are listed, as sequenced in a study of shared T cell receptors in the human thymus. The data were produced by immunoSEQ multiplex PCR, yet TCRdb's version contains in-frame clones alone and is incomplete. The sample has just under 550,000 clones, about 80% seen once; the top ten hold less than 0.015%. These data also formed part of another study, on human thymus T cells.

The sequencing input was thymocytes. The receptors here all came from a boy less than two years old with a congenital heart defect.

The chain carries TRBV6-1 and TRBJ2-1; 11 nucleotides match TRBD2. V dropped 6 bases and J dropped 8; count of bases not matched to a gene: 3. The CDR3 is made up of 13 amino acids. Germline CDR1 and CDR2: MNHNS and SASEGT. CDR3 in DNA: TGTGCCAGCAGGCTAGCGGGGGGCGATGAGCAGTTCTTC. This gives the protein CASRLAGGDEQFF.

The chain carries TRBV28 and TRBJ2-1; 9 bases are shared with TRBD2. CDR3 length: 14 amino acids. Germline assignment: CDR1 MDHEN and CDR2 SYDVKM. Trimming at V came to 6 bases and at J to 4 bases, leaving 4 bases not matched to a gene. The CDR3 nucleotides read TGTGCCAGCAGCCTAGCGGGACGGTACAATGAGCAGTTCTTC. Its translation is CASSLAGRYNEQFF.

The V gene is TRBV10-2, the J gene TRBJ2-3, with 15 bases identical to TRBD2. The CDR3 extends over 19 amino acids. Germline CDR1 reads WSHSY; CDR2 reads SAAADI. Trimming at V came to 4 bases and at J to 6 bases, leaving 14 bases not matched to a gene. The CDR3 sequence is CASSGPTGTSGRSWDTQYF. The CDR3 DNA is TGCGCCAGCAGTGGCCCTACCGGGACTAGCGGGAGGAGTTGGGATACGCAGTATTTT.

This chain links TRBV27 with TRBJ2-1; TRBD2 aligns across 9 bases. This CDR3 is built from 18 residues. Per the germline V gene, CDR1 is MNHEY and CDR2 is SMNVEV (reference sequence). V lost 6 bases, J lost 0 bases, and 12 bases stayed unmatched. The CDR3 nucleotides are TGTGCCAGCAGGAAACCGGGACTAGCTTCCGGCTCCTACAATGAGCAGTTCTTC. As protein: CASRKPGLASGSYNEQFF.

J is TRBJ1-1 and V is TRBV2; D call uncertain. This CDR3 region has 14 residues. The germline V gene encodes CDR1 SNHLY and CDR2 FYNNEI. The ends were cut back, 4 bases at V and 1 base at J, with 10 bases in the middle. Here the CDR3 reads CASSGAWANTEAFF. CDR3 in DNA: TGTGCCAGCAGTGGTGCATGGGCGAACACTGAAGCTTTCTTT.

The table lists this clone with a few counts. The gene calls are TRBV19 and TRBJ1-5; a weak D match, TRBD1 (6 bases). The CDR3 runs 15 residues. V was trimmed by 4 bases and J by 0 bases, leaving 10 bases between them. Looked up from germline, CDR1 is LNHDA and CDR2 is SQIVND (reference sequence). The CDR3 DNA reads TGTGCCAGTAGTACCGGACAGCTTAGCAATCAGCCCCAGCATTTT. Its translation: CASSTGQLSNQPQHF.

The rearrangement links TRBV7-2 to TRBJ2-3; D may be TRBD2 (6 bases). The V end was cut by 4 bases, the J end by 6 bases, with 11 bases between. The CDR3 has 13 residues. Germline assignment: CDR1 SGHTA and CDR2 FQGNSA. The CDR3 DNA is TGTGCCAGCAGCTCCCACGGGGGTGATACGCAGTATTTT. Translation gives CASSSHGGDTQYF.

The chain combines TRBV30 with TRBJ2-7; 10 bases line up with TRBD1. The V segment lost 4 bases and the J segment 1 base; nucleotides outside the gene matches: 16. CDR1 is GTSNPN, CDR2 SVGIG, per germline (reference sequence). The CDR3 spans 18 residues. CDR3 sequence: CAWTLDRGFGVESYEQYF. CDR3 coding DNA: TGTGCCTGGACCTTGGACAGGGGGTTCGGTGTGGAGTCCTACGAGCAGTACTTC.

The rearrangement joins TRBV4-2 to TRBJ2-7; 8 bases are a match to TRBD1. Germline V gene sequence: CDR1 LGHNA, CDR2 YNFKEQ. The CDR3 totals 15 residues. V trimming: 4 bases; J trimming: 7 bases; junction bases outside the gene matches: 12. This chain's CDR3 is CASSPGQGGLGEQYF. As DNA, the CDR3 is TGTGCCAGCAGCCCCGGACAGGGTGGTTTAGGGGAGCAGTACTTC.

The chain couples TRBV7-9 to TRBJ2-1, with TRBD2 as a possible D gene (6 bases). Germline V gives CDR1 SEHNR, CDR2 FQNEAQ (reference sequence). Trimming stripped 3 bases from V and 0 bases from J, with 18 bases between. This CDR3 contains 18 residues. DNA for the CDR3: TGTGCCAGCAGCTTTGAGGGTACTAGCAGACTCTCCTACAATGAGCAGTTCTTC. Protein product: CASSFEGTSRLSYNEQFF.

The V call is TRBV4-3, the J call TRBJ1-2; TRBD1 matches at 8 bases. The CDR3 sequence is 17 residues long. CDR1 is LGHNA, CDR2 YSLEER, per germline. Trimming cost V 1 base and J 0 bases; bases outside gene matches: 7. Here the CDR3 DNA reads TGCGCCAGCAGCCAAGGAACTTTACAGGGGGCTAACTATGGCTACACCTTC. Its translation: CASSQGTLQGANYGYTF.

This chain connects TRBV4-2 to TRBJ1-5; 7 bases map to TRBD1. Germline V gives CDR1 LGHNA, CDR2 YNFKEQ. V was pared by 0 bases and J by 3 bases, with 8 bases of the junction left unmatched. The CDR3 sequence is 17 residues long. CDR3 loop: CASSQDLGTVNNQPQHF. DNA for the CDR3: TGTGCCAGCAGCCAAGACCTCGGGACAGTAAACAATCAGCCCCAGCATTTT.

V gene TRBV6-1 combines with J gene TRBJ1-4, with D hard to call. The CDR3 covers 15 residues. The V gene lost 1 base and the J gene lost 6 bases, with 12 bases spanning the gap. The V gene's germline CDR1 is MNHNS and CDR2 SASEGT. This chain's CDR3 is CASSEGGEIDEKLFF. The DNA for the CDR3 is TGTGCCAGCAGTGAAGGCGGGGAAATCGATGAAAAACTGTTTTTT.

This rearrangement joins TRBV5-6 to TRBJ2-5, with D possibly TRBD2 on 7 matching bases. The CDR3 totals 16 residues. V dropped 3 bases and J dropped 5 bases, with 20 bases sitting between them. CDR1 is SGHDT, CDR2 YYEEEE, per germline. CDR3 coding DNA: TGTGCCAGCAGCTACAACCGGGGAGGGAGGGGGGAGACCCAGTACTTC. Translating gives CASSYNRGGRGETQYF.

The chain links TRBV5-1 to TRBJ1-2; TRBD1 aligns across 8 bases. Germline V gene lookup returns CDR1 SGHRS and CDR2 YFSETQ. V gave up 3 bases and J gave up 14 bases; unmatched junction bases: 15. This CDR3 is built from 14 residues. The CDR3: CASSSPGTGQAGTF. In DNA form, the CDR3 reads TGCGCCAGCAGCTCCCCCGGGACGGGACAGGCTGGGACCTTC.

V is TRBV5-1 and J is TRBJ2-6, with no clear D. Between the trimmed V and J ends, which lost 3 bases and 0 bases, there was a span of 10 bases. The CDR3 is made up of 16 amino acids. In germline, CDR1 is SGHRS, CDR2 YFSETQ. The chain's CDR3 is CASSWSADSGANVLTF. The CDR3 nucleotides read TGCGCCAGCAGCTGGTCGGCGGACTCTGGGGCCAACGTCCTGACTTTC. Using reference TRBV5-1 and TRBJ2-6 for the parts outside the CDR3, the full variable domain is KAGVTQTPRYLIKTRGQQVTLSCSPISGHRSVSWYQQTPGQGLQFLFEYFSETQRNKGNFPGRFSGRQFSNSRSEMNVSTLELGDSALYLCASSWSADSGANVLTFGAGSRLTVL.

The rearrangement links TRBV5-4 to TRBJ2-3; tentative D call: TRBD2 (5 bases). Germline V gene lookup returns CDR1 SGHNT and CDR2 YYREEE (reference sequence). CDR3 size: 18 residues. V gave up 3 bases and J gave up 0 bases, with 20 bases separating them. DNA for the CDR3: TGTGCCAGCAGCTCGTGGACTGACGAGCCGGCTAGCACAGATACGCAGTATTTT. Protein: CASSSWTDEPASTDTQYF.

Here the CDR3 reads CASSFGAGTSVSTDTQYF. CDR3 sequence (DNA): TGTGCCAGCAGCTTTGGCGCCGGGACTAGCGTAAGCACAGATACGCAGTATTTT. The chain recombines TRBV5-4 with TRBJ2-3; 10 nucleotides align to TRBD2. CDR3 length: 18 amino acids. The J segment lost 0 bases and the V segment lost 2 bases, leaving 9 bases of the junction unmatched. Looked up from germline, CDR1 is SGHNT and CDR2 is YYREEE (reference sequence).

The chain uses TRBV5-6 and TRBJ2-2; 8 nucleotides align to TRBD1. Trimming removed 0 bases from V and 6 bases from J; junction bases left unmatched: 7. CDR1 and CDR2 from the germline V gene are SGHDT and YYEEEE. The CDR3 totals 16 residues. In DNA, the CDR3 is TGTGCCAGCAGCTTGGCAGGACAGGGAGCGCCCGGGGAGCTGTTTTTT. Translating gives CASSLAGQGAPGELFF.

This chain links TRBV6-6 with TRBJ1-1, with D possibly being TRBD1 (6 bases). Trimming shortened V by 4 bases and J by 1 base, and 16 bases separated the two germline ends. Germline lookup yields CDR1 MNHNY and CDR2 SVGAGI (reference sequence). CDR3 size: 16 residues. The CDR3 DNA reads as TGTGCCAGCAGTTGGACAGAAACCCCCCGGAACACTGAAGCTTTCTTT. It codes for CASSWTETPRNTEAFF.

CDR3 nucleotides: TGCGCCAGCAGCCATCAGGACAGAAACCAAGAGACCCAGTACTTC. Encoded protein: CASSHQDRNQETQYF. V and J are TRBV4-1 and TRBJ2-5; tentatively, D is TRBD1 (6 bases). The CDR3 totals 15 residues. V was shortened by 3 bases and J by 0 bases, with 11 bases between the two germline ends. Looked up from germline, CDR1 is MGHRA and CDR2 is YSYEKL.

The chain carries TRBV4-3 and TRBJ2-5; no clear D. In germline, CDR1 is LGHNA, CDR2 YSLEER. CDR3 size: 16 residues. V lost 1 base to trimming and J lost 1 base, with 13 bases between them. The CDR3 DNA follows: TGCGCCAGCAGCCAAGTTCCTCAGGAAGCCCAAGAGACCCAGTACTTC. It encodes CASSQVPQEAQETQYF.